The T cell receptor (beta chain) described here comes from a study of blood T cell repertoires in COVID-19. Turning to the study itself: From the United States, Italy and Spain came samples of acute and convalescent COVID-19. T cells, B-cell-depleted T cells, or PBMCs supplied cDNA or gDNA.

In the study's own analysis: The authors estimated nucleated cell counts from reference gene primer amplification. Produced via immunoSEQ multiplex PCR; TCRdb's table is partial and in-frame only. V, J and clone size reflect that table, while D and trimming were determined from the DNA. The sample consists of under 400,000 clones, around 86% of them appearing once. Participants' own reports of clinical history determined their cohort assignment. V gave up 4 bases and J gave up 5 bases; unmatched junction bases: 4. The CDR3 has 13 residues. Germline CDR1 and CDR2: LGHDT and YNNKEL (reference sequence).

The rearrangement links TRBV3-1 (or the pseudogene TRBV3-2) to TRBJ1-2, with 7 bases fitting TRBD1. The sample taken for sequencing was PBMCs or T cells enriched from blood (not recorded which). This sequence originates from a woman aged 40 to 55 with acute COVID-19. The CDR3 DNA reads TGTGCCAGCAGCCCTCTGACAGGGTATGGCTACACCTTC. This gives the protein CASSPLTGYGYTF.